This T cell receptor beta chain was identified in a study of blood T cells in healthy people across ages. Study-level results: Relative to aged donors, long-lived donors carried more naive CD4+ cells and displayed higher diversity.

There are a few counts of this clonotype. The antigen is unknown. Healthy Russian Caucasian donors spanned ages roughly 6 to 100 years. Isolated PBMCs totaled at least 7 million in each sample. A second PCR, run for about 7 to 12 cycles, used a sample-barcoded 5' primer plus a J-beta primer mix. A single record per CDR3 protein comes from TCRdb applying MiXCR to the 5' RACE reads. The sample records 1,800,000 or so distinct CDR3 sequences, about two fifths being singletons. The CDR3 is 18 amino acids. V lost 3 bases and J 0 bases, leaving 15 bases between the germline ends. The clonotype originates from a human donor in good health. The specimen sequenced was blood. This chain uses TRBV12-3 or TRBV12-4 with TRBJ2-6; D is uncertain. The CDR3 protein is CASSFWYQTNSGANVLTF. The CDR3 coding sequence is TGTGCCAGCAGTTTTTGGTACCAGACCAACTCTGGGGCCAACGTCCTGACTTTC.